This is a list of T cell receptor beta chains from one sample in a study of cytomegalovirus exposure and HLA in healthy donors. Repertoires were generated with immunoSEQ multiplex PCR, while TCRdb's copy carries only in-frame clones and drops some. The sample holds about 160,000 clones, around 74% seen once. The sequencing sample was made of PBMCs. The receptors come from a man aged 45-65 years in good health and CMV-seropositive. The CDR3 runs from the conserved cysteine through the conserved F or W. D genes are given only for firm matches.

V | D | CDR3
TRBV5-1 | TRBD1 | CASSQPDRGDEKLFF
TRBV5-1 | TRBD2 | CASSLAGTINNEQFF
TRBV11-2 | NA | CASSLGGQYGKLFF
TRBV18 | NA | CASSAGGQINQPQHF
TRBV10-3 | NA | CAISEALASYEQYF
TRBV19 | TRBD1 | CASRTLGQGGEKLFF
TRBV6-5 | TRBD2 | CASSYAWTSGYEQYF
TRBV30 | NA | CAWSVLRKLNTEAFF
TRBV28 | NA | CASSFGGLFSGNTIYF
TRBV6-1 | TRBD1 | CASSAHLDRGSGNTEAFF
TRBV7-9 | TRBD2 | CASSLPPAGVLDTQYF
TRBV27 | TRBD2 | CASSFLPPGLAGGRNEQFF
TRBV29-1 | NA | CSVEQGSEKLFF
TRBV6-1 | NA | CASSAFYEQYF
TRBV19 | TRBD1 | CASSIDRGSGANVLTF
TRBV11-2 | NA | CASSSTGRDNEQFF